The 17 T cell receptor beta chains reported below all come from one sample, sequenced in a study of PD-L1 blockade in urothelial cancer. Profiled with immunoSEQ multiplex PCR; TCRdb holds only in-frame clones, not every one. Among around 110,000 clones listed, around 89% were seen once. The sample's time point: peripheral blood 6 weeks after treatment start. The sample was PBMCs, taken around atezolizumab (anti-PD-L1) treatment. The receptors originated from a man in his sixties with urothelial cancer.

The rearrangement uses TRBV6-5 and TRBJ2-7; 10 bases agree with TRBD1. V lost 7 bases, J lost 4 bases, and 1 base stayed unmatched. The CDR3 is 12 amino acids. The germline V gene encodes CDR1 MNHEY and CDR2 SVGAGI. Here the CDR3 reads CASTDRGYEQYF. CDR3 coding DNA: TGTGCCAGCACGGACAGGGGGTACGAGCAGTACTTC.

In regard to this clone: Within the sample, other DNA sequences also encode this same CDR3. The V call is TRBV28, the J call TRBJ1-2, with D tentatively TRBD1 (6 bases). Trimming stripped 2 bases from V and 2 bases from J, with 6 bases between. This CDR3 has 13 amino acids. Germline CDR1 reads MDHEN; CDR2 reads SYDVKM. DNA of the CDR3: TGTGCCAGCAGTTTAGGACAGAACTATGGCTACACCTTC. Encoded protein: CASSLGQNYGYTF.

This chain connects TRBV28 to TRBJ2-3; the D gene is possibly TRBD2 (5 bases). Germline loops: CDR1 MDHEN, CDR2 SYDVKM. CDR3 size: 13 residues. V lost 8 bases and J lost 4, with 13 bases in between. The CDR3 here is CASRGSVADTQYF. In nucleotides, the CDR3 is TGTGCCAGCCGAGGGTCAGTGGCAGATACGCAGTATTTT.

The V and J genes are TRBV10-2 and TRBJ2-1, with 9 bases lining up with TRBD2. CDR3 length equals 13 residues. Germline V gene data show CDR1 as WSHSY and CDR2 as SAAADI. Trimming removed 7 bases from V and 11 bases from J; junction bases left unmatched: 9. The CDR3 sequence is CASTVASGVQQFF. The CDR3 coding sequence is TGCGCCAGCACTGTCGCTAGCGGGGTCCAGCAGTTCTTC.

This chain uses TRBV27 with TRBJ1-5, with a weak D call TRBD1 (5 bases). The CDR3 is 15 residues long. Trimming took 10 bases from V and 1 from J, leaving 17 bases between them. The germline V gene encodes CDR1 MNHEY and CDR2 SMNVEV (reference sequence). In DNA, the CDR3 is TGTGCCAACTCAGGGTTGGTTGAAAGCAATCAGCCCCAGCATTTT. Encoded protein: CANSGLVESNQPQHF.

The chain is built from TRBV28 and TRBJ1-3; 7 positions match TRBD1. J was trimmed by 11 bases and V by 6 bases; bases with no gene match: 19. CDR1 is MDHEN and CDR2 is SYDVKM in the germline V gene. This CDR3 is 16 amino acids long. CDR3 sequence: CASRVTGQRLKGPIYF. CDR3 coding DNA: TGTGCCAGCAGAGTAACGGGACAGCGCCTTAAGGGCCCCATATATTTT. Looking up the rest from reference TRBV28 and TRBJ1-3 gives the full variable domain: DVKVTQSSRYLVKRTGEKVFLECVQDMDHENMFWYRQDPGLGLRLIYFSYDVKMKEKGDIPEGYSVSREKKERFSLILESASTNQTSMYLCASRVTGQRLKGPIYFGEGSWLTVV.

The chain carries TRBV30 and TRBJ1-4; 8 bases match TRBD1. The germline CDR1 and CDR2 sequences are GTSNPN and SVGIG (reference sequence). The CDR3 runs to 14 residues. The chain's CDR3 is CASQGALRSEKLFF. CDR3 DNA sequence: TGTGCTTCCCAGGGGGCGCTTAGAAGTGAAAAACTGTTTTTT.

The genes are TRBV28 and TRBJ1-2, with D possibly being TRBD1 (5 bases). V lost 6 bases and J lost 8, with 16 bases in between. The germline gives CDR1 MDHEN, CDR2 SYDVKM. CDR3 length: 13 amino acids. CDR3: CASRAQGGGGYTF. CDR3 coding DNA: TGTGCCAGCAGAGCTCAGGGAGGTGGGGGCTACACCTTC.

V gene TRBV7-8 combines with J gene TRBJ2-1; the match to TRBD2 covers 16 bases. This CDR3 comprises 20 residues. Germline lookup yields CDR1 SGHVS and CDR2 FQNEAQ. J was trimmed by 0 bases and V by 1 base; bases with no gene match: 6. The CDR3 bases are TGTGCCAGCAGCTTAGTCGGGACTAGCGGGGGGGCGAGCTCCTACAATGAGCAGTTCTTC. It yields the protein CASSLVGTSGGASSYNEQFF.

The CDR3 bases are TGTGCCAGCAGCCAGAGAAGGACAGGGGCTCTTCCTGGGGCCAACGTCCTGACTTTC. The encoded protein is CASSQRRTGALPGANVLTF. The chain links TRBV4-2 to TRBJ2-6, with 9 bases fitting TRBD1. This CDR3 spans 19 amino acids. Germline V lookup: CDR1 LGHNA, CDR2 YNFKEQ. With 3 bases clipped from V and 2 bases from J, the junction kept 11 bases outside the gene matches.

This rearrangement joins TRBV7-6 to TRBJ1-5; tentatively, D is TRBD1 (6 bases). The CDR3 sequence is 13 residues long. Germline lookup yields CDR1 SGHVS and CDR2 FNYEAQ. V was trimmed by 8 bases and J by 4 bases, leaving 12 bases between them. CDR3 coding DNA: TGTGCCAGCGGGGGGGGCGGTAATCAGCCCCAGCATTTT. Translation gives CASGGGGNQPQHF.

On this clone itself: One end of the junction does not line up with germline, which may come from a read error. V is TRBV7-7 and J is TRBJ2-3; D possibly corresponds to TRBD2 (5 bases). The CDR3 contains 13 residues. CDR1 SSHAT and CDR2 FNYEAQ come from the germline V gene (reference sequence). This CDR3 reads CASSPTEGRTQYF. DNA of the CDR3: TGTGCTAGCAGCCCCACCGAGGGCCGTACGCAGTATTTT.

This chain links TRBV28 with TRBJ1-1; 8 positions agree with TRBD1. The CDR3 is made up of 16 amino acids. The germline gives CDR1 MDHEN, CDR2 SYDVKM. V was pared by 3 bases and J by 5 bases, with 11 bases of the junction left unmatched. CDR3 region: CASSFRVTGVKTEAFF. CDR3 in DNA: TGTGCCAGCAGTTTTCGGGTGACAGGGGTTAAGACTGAAGCTTTCTTT.

The rearrangement uses TRBV13 and TRBJ2-5; TRBD2 agrees at 10 bases. The CDR3 runs 15 residues. Germline assignment: CDR1 PRHDT and CDR2 FYEKMQ (reference sequence). The V gene end was trimmed by 6 bases and the J gene end by 4 bases; junction bases not matched to a gene: 8. The CDR3 nucleotides read TGTGCCAGCAGTTTGGCTAGCGGGAGTCGAGAGACCCAGTACTTC. This codes for CASSLASGSRETQYF. Using reference TRBV13 and TRBJ2-5 for the parts outside the CDR3, the full variable domain is AAGVIQSPRHLIKEKRETATLKCYPIPRHDTVYWYQQGPGQDPQFLISFYEKMQSDKGSIPDRFSAQQFSDYHSELNMSSLELGDSALYFCASSLASGSRETQYFGPGTRLLVL.

CDR3 bases: TGCGCCAGCAGCTTGGTTACAGGGGACGATCACACTGAAGCTTTCTTT. This sequence encodes CASSLVTGDDHTEAFF. This chain joins TRBV5-1 and TRBJ1-1; 7 bases line up with TRBD1. The CDR3 consists of 16 residues. V dropped 0 bases and J dropped 3; count of bases not matched to a gene: 8. CDR1 is SGHRS, CDR2 YFSETQ, per germline.

The rearrangement uses TRBV28 and TRBJ1-5, with a tentative D call TRBD1 (6 bases). The CDR3 is 14 amino acids. Trimming left V 3 bases short and J 9 bases short, with 15 bases between. The germline V gene has CDR1 MDHEN and CDR2 SYDVKM. The CDR3 spells CASSFVGARGPQHF. CDR3 bases: TGTGCCAGCAGTTTTGTAGGGGCCAGGGGGCCCCAGCATTTT.

This clone has only a few counts. V usage is TRBV4-2 and J usage is TRBJ2-2, with 12 nucleotides matching TRBD1. CDR3 length: 16 residues. V lost 4 bases to trimming and J lost 6 bases; unmatched junction nucleotides: 6. Germline V CDR1 and CDR2: LGHNA, YNFKEQ. CDR3 DNA: TGTGCCAGCAGCCCGGGGACAGGGGGCTATGCCGGGGAGCTGTTTTTT. It translates to CASSPGTGGYAGELFF.